The 9 T cell receptor beta chains given below trace back to one sample, sequenced in a study of T cell responses to AZD1222 COVID-19 vaccine. The data were produced by immunoSEQ multiplex PCR, yet TCRdb's version contains in-frame clones alone and is incomplete. The sample has around 120,000 clones; 87% are singletons. The sequenced sample was peripheral blood, obtained 28 days after the second AZD1222 dose. Receptors originate from an adult who received the AZD1222 COVID-19 vaccine.

The V call is TRBV5-4, the J call TRBJ1-3; possibly TRBD1 for D (5 bases). The V end lost 2 bases, the J end lost 1 base, and 13 bases lay between the germline ends. The CDR3 runs 16 residues. Germline V lookup: CDR1 SGHNT, CDR2 YYREEE (reference sequence). The CDR3 loop reads CASSLDQGWSGNTIYF. The CDR3 DNA follows: TGTGCCAGCAGCTTAGATCAGGGATGGTCTGGAAACACCATATATTTT.

V gene TRBV24-1 combines with J gene TRBJ1-1; weak D call: TRBD1 (6 bases). The CDR3 extends over 13 amino acids. The V and J ends lost 5 bases and 2 bases respectively, with 8 bases between them. Per the germline V gene, CDR1 is KGHDR and CDR2 is SFDVKD. The CDR3 sequence is CATSGRGNTEAFF. For the CDR3, the DNA is TGTGCCACCAGTGGCAGGGGAAACACTGAAGCTTTCTTT.

The chain employs TRBV7-2 and TRBJ2-7; tentative D call: TRBD1 (6 bases). The germline V gene has CDR1 SGHTA and CDR2 FQGNSA. Trimming removed 3 bases from V and 2 bases from J, with 11 bases in between. The CDR3 length is 14 residues. CDR3: CASSFFRGPYEQYF. CDR3 in DNA: TGTGCCAGCAGCTTCTTCAGGGGTCCCTACGAGCAGTACTTC.

The rearrangement links TRBV5-8 to TRBJ2-7; D could derive from TRBD1 or TRBD2 (5 bases each). V was clipped by 0 bases and J by 2 bases, with 12 bases between them. Germline V gene lookup returns CDR1 SGHTS and CDR2 YDEGEE. The CDR3 contains 15 residues. The CDR3 DNA reads TGTGCCAGCAGCTTGGGAGGGGCCGTCCCCTACGAGCAGTACTTC. It translates to CASSLGGAVPYEQYF.

This rearrangement joins TRBV5-4 to TRBJ1-4, with TRBD1 as a possible D gene (5 bases). The CDR3 spans 13 residues. Trimming shortened V by 7 bases and J by 8 bases, and 15 bases separated the two germline ends. Looked up from germline, CDR1 is SGHNT and CDR2 is YYREEE (reference sequence). CDR3 DNA sequence: TGTGCCAGCGTTTTTGTGGGGCGCGAAAAACTGTTTTTT. Protein product: CASVFVGREKLFF.

The V gene is TRBV28, the J gene TRBJ2-7; TRBD1 aligns across 10 bases. The CDR3 sequence is 15 residues long. Germline V gene lookup returns CDR1 MDHEN and CDR2 SYDVKM. V was clipped by 6 bases and J by 3 bases; unmatched bases: 8. This CDR3 reads CASSPDRGSFYEQYF. CDR3 coding DNA: TGTGCCAGCAGCCCGGACAGGGGGTCCTTCTACGAGCAGTACTTC.

CDR3 nucleotides: TGTGCCACCAGTGATTTTGGGGGCTACAATGAGCAGTTCTTC. This codes for CATSDFGGYNEQFF. V and J are TRBV24-1 and TRBJ2-1; perhaps D is TRBD1 or TRBD2 (5 bases each). Looked up from germline, CDR1 is KGHDR and CDR2 is SFDVKD. The CDR3 is 14 residues long. V was pared by 1 base and J by 3 bases, with 6 bases between.

This chain connects TRBV19 to TRBJ2-6, with D perhaps given as TRBD1 or TRBD2 (5 bases each). V lost 5 bases and J 0 bases, leaving 11 bases between the germline ends. Per the germline V gene, CDR1 is LNHDA and CDR2 is SQIVND (reference sequence). There are 16 residues in the CDR3. The CDR3: CASSGGTFSGANVLTF. The CDR3 coding sequence is TGTGCCAGTAGTGGTGGGACCTTCTCTGGGGCCAACGTCCTGACTTTC. Combining the CDR3 with reference TRBV19 and TRBJ2-6 gives the whole variable domain DGGITQSPKYLFRKEGQNVTLSCEQNLNHDAMYWYRQDPGQGLRLIYYSQIVNDFQKGDIAEGYSVSREKKESFPLTVTSAQKNPTAFYLCASSGGTFSGANVLTFGAGSRLTVL.

This clone was seen a handful of times. The chain is built from TRBV29-1 and TRBJ1-1, with 11 bases fitting TRBD1. V dropped 1 base and J dropped 3; count of bases not matched to a gene: 1. The CDR3 is made up of 14 amino acids. Germline assignment: CDR1 SQVTM and CDR2 ANQGSEA. CDR3 sequence (DNA): TGCAGCGTTGAAGGGACAGGGGGCTACACTGAAGCTTTCTTT. It is translated as CSVEGTGGYTEAFF.